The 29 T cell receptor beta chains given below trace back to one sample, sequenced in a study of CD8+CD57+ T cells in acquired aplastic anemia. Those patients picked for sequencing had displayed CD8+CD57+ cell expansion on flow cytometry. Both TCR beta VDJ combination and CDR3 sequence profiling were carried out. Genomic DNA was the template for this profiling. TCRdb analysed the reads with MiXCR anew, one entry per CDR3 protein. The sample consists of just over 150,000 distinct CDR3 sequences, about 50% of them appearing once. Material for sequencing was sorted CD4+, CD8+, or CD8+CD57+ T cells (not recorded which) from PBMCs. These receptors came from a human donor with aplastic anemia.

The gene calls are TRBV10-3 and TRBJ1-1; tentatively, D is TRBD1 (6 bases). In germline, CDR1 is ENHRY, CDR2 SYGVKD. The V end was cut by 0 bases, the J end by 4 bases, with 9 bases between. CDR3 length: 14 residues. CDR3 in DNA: TGTGCCATCAGTGAGTCTCAAGGGGGCACTGAAGCTTTCTTT. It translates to CAISESQGGTEAFF.

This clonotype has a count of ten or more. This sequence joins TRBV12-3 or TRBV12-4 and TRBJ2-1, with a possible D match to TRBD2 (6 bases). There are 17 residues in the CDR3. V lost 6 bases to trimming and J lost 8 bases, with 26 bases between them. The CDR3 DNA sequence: TGTGCCAGCAGGCTCGCGAGCGGGTTGTTTCTACAAGATGAGCAGTTCTTC. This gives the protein CASRLASGLFLQDEQFF.

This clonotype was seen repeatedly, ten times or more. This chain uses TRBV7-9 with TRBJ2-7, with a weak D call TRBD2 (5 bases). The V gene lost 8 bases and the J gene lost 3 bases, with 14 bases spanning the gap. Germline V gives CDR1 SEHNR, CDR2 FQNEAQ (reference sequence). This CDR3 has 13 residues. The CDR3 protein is CASRPGSRYEQYF. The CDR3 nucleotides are TGTGCCAGCCGACCGGGGTCGCGCTACGAGCAGTACTTC.

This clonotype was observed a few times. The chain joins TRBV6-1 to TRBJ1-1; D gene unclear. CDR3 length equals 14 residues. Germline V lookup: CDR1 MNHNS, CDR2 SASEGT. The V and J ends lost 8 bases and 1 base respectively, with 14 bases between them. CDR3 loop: CASLPPWGNTEAFF. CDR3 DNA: TGTGCCAGCCTACCCCCCTGGGGGAACACTGAAGCTTTCTTT.

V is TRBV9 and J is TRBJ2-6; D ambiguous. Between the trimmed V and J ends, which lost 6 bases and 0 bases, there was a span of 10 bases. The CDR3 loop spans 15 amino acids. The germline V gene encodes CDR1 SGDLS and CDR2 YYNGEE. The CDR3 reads CASTKQSSGANVLTF. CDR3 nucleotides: TGTGCCAGCACCAAACAGAGCTCTGGGGCCAACGTCCTGACTTTC. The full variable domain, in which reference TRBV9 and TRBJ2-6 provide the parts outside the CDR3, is DSGVTQTPKHLITATGQRVTLRCSPRSGDLSVYWYQQSLDQGLQFLIQYYNGEERAKGNILERFSAQQFPDLHSELNLSSLELGDSALYFCASTKQSSGANVLTFGAGSRLTVL.

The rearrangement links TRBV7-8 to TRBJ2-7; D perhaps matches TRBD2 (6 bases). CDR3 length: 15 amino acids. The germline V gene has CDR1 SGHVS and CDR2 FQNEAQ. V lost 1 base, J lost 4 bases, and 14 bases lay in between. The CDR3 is CASSLELGGRYEQYF. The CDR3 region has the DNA TGTGCCAGCAGCTTAGAGCTAGGAGGGAGGTACGAGCAGTACTTC.

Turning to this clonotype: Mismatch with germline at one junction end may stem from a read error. CDR3 in amino acids: CAISSERIELFF. CDR3 nucleotide sequence: TGTGCTATCAGTTCAGAGCGGATAGAGCTGTTTTTT. The chain combines TRBV10-3 with TRBJ1-4, with unresolved D. The CDR3 covers 12 residues. From germline, CDR1 is ENHRY and CDR2 SYGVKD.

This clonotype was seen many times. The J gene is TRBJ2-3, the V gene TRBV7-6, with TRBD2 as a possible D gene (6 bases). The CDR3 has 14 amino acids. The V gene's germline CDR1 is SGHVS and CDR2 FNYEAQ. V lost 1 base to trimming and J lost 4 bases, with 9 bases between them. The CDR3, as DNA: TGTGCCAGCAGCTTAGTGGCTAGCGCAGATACGCAGTATTTT. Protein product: CASSLVASADTQYF.

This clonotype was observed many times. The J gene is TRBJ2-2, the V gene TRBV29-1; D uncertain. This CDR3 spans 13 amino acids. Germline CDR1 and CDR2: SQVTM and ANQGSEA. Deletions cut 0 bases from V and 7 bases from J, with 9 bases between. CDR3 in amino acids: CSVEETIDGELFF. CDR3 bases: TGCAGCGTTGAAGAGACAATTGACGGGGAGCTGTTTTTT.

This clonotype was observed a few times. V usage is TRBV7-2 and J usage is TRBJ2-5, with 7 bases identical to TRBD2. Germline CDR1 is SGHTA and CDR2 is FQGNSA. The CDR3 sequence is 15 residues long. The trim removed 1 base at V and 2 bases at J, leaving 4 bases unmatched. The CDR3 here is CASSLVASGQETQYF. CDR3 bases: TGTGCCAGCAGCTTAGTGGCTAGCGGACAAGAGACCCAGTACTTC.

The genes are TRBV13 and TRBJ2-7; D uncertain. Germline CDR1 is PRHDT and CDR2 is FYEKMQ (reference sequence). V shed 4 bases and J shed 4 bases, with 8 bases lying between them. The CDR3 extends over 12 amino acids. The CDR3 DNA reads TGTGCCAGCAGCTCGGAACCTTACGAGCAGTACTTC. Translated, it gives CASSSEPYEQYF.

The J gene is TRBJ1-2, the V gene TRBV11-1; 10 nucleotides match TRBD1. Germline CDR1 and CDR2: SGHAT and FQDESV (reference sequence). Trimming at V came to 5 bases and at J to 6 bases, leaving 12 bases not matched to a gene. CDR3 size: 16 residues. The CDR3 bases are TGTGCCAGCAGCGCGTCGACCGAGGGACAGGGGAATGGCTACACCTTC. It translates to CASSASTEGQGNGYTF.

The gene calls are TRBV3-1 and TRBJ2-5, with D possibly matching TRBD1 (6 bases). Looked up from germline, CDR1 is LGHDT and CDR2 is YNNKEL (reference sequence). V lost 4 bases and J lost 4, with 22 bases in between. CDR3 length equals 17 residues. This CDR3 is CASSPPHGTKGRETQYF. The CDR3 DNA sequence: TGTGCCAGCAGCCCACCCCACGGGACAAAAGGGCGAGAGACCCAGTACTTC.

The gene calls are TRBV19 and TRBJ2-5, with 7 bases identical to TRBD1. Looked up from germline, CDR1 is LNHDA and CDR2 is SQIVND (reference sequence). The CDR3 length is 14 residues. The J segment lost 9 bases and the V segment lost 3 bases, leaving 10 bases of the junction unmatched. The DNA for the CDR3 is TGTGCCAGTAGTATGGACAGGCCTGACGAGGCCCAGTACTTC. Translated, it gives CASSMDRPDEAQYF.

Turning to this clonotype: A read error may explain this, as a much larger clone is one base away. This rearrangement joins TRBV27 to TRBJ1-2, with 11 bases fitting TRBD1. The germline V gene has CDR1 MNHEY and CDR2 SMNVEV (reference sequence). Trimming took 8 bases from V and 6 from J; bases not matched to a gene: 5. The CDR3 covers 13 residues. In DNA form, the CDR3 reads TGTGCCAGCGAGGACAGGGGGCGCGATGGCTACACCTTC. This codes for CASEDRGRDGYTF.

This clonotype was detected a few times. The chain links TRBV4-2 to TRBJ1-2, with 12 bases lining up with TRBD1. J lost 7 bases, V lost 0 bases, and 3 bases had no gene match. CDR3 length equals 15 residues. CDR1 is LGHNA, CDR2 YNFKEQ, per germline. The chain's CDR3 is CASSQDRDRGLGYTF. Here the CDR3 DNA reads TGTGCCAGCAGCCAAGATCGGGACAGGGGGCTTGGCTACACCTTC.

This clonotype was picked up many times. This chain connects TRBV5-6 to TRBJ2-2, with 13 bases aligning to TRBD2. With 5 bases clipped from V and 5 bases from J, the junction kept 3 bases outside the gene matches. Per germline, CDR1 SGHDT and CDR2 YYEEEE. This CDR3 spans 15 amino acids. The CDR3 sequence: CASRRLAGGTGELFF. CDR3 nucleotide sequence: TGTGCCAGCAGGAGACTAGCGGGAGGTACCGGGGAGCTGTTTTTT.

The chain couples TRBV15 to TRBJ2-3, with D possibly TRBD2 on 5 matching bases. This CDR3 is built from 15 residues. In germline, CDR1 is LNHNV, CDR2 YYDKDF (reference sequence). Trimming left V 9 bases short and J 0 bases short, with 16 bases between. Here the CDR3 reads CATVRELNSTDTQYF. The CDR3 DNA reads TGTGCCACTGTACGGGAACTAAATAGCACAGATACGCAGTATTTT.

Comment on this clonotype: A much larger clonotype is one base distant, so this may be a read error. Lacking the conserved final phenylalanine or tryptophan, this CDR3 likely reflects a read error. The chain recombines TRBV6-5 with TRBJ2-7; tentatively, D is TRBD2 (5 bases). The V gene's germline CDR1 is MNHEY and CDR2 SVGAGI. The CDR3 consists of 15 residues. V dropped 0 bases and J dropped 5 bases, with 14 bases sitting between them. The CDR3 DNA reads TGTGCCAGCAGTTACTCAGAGGGAAACTTCAACGAGCAGTACCTC. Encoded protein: CASSYSEGNFNEQYL.

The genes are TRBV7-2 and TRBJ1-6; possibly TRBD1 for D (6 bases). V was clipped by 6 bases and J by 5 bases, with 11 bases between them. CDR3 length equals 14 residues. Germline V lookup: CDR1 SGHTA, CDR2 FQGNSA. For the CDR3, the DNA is TGTGCCAGCAGACCGGGGGCCCATAATTCACCCCTCCACTTT. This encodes CASRPGAHNSPLHF.

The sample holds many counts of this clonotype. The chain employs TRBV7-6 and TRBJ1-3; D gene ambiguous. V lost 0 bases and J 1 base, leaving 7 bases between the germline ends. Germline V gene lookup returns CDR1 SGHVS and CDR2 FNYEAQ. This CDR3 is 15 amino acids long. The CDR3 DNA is TGTGCCAGCAGCTTAGCGGCTGAATCTGGAAACACCATATATTTT. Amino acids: CASSLAAESGNTIYF.

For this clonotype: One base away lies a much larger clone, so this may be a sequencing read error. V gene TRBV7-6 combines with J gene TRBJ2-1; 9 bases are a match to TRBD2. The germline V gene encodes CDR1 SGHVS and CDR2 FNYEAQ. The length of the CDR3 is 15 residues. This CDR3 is CASSPTRLAAGEQSF. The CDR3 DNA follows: TGTGCCAGCAGCCCCACTCGACTAGCGGCCGGTGAGCAGTCCTTC.

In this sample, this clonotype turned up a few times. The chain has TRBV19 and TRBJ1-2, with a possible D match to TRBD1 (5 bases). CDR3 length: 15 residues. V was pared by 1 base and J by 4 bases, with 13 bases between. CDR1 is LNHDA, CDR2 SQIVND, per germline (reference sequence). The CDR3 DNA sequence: TGTGCCAGTAGTATAGTCCCGGGGCCCTTCTATGGCTACACCTTC. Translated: CASSIVPGPFYGYTF.

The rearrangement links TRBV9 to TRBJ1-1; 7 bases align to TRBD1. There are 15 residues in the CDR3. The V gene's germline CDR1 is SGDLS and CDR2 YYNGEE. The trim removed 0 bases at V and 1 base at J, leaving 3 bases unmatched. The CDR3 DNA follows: TGTGCCAGCAGCGTAGTCCACAGGGGGAACACTGAAGCTTTCTTT. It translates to CASSVVHRGNTEAFF.

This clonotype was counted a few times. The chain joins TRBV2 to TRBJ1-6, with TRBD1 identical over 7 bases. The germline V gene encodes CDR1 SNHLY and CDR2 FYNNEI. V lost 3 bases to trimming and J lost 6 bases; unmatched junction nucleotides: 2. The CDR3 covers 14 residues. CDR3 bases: TGTGCCAGCAGTGAGACAGGGCGTAATTCACCCCTCCACTTT. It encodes CASSETGRNSPLHF.

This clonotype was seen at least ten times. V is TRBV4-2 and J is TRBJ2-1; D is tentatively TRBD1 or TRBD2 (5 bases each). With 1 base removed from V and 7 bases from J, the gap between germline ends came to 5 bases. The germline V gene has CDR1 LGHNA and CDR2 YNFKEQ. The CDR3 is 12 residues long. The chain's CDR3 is CASSQGGNEQFF. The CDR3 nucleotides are TGTGCCAGCAGCCAAGGGGGGAATGAGCAGTTCTTC.

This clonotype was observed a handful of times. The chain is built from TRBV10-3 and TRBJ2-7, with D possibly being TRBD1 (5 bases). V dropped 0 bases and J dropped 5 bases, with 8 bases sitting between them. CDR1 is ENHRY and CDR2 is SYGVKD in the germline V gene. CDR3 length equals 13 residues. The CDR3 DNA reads TGTGCCATCAGTGAGTCAAAGGGGAACGAGCAGTACTTC. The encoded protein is CAISESKGNEQYF.

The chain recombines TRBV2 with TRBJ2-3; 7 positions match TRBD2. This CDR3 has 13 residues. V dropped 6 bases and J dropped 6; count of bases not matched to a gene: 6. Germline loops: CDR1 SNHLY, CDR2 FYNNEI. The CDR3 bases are TGTGCCAGCAGCTTGGGGAGGGCGGATACGCAGTATTTT. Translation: CASSLGRADTQYF.

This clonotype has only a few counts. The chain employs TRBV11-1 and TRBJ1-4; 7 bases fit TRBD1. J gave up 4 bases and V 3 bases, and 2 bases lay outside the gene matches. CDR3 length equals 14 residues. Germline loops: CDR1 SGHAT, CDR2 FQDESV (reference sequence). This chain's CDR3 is CASSLDRFNEKLFF. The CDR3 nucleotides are TGTGCCAGCAGCTTGGACAGGTTTAATGAAAAACTGTTTTTT.